This record covers a single TCR beta chain. The V end was cut by 5 bases, the J end by 9 bases, with 16 bases between. In germline, CDR1 is LNHDA, CDR2 SQIVND (reference sequence). This CDR3 is built from 14 residues. This entry comes from a study of blood T cell repertoires in COVID-19. Some clones are missing from TCRdb's copy, which holds only in-frame ones; the method was immunoSEQ multiplex PCR. The sample contains tens of thousands of clones, roughly 85% of which appear only once. The specimen was peripheral blood. This TCR derives from a human donor in a cohort sampled during active COVID-19. The chain employs TRBV19 and TRBJ2-2, with D possibly matching TRBD2 (6 bases). CDR3 region: CASSGGGNRRELFF. The CDR3 DNA reads TGTGCCAGTAGTGGGGGAGGCAATCGCCGGGAGCTGTTTTTT.